These 18 T cell receptor beta chains came from one sample sequenced in a study of T cells in Graves' hyperthyroidism and ophthalmopathy. The CDR3 regions of TCR beta were amplified from RNA transcripts. In the first-round RT-PCR of the TCR CDR3, the HTBI primer set was used. TCRdb called the multiplex PCR reads again in MiXCR, with one record for every CDR3 protein. The sample records more than 550,000 distinct CDR3 sequences, roughly a sixth being singletons. Source material: blood. These receptors came from a woman aged 45-65 years with Graves' hyperthyroidism that later progressed to Graves' ophthalmopathy.

The chain is built from TRBV4-1 and TRBJ1-5; 7 bases agree with TRBD1. The V and J ends lost 2 bases and 6 bases, in that order; junction bases with no gene match: 10. Germline V gives CDR1 MGHRA, CDR2 YSYEKL. The CDR3 covers 16 residues. CDR3 in DNA: TGCGCCAGCAGCCAAACACAGGGGTTAGACGGTCAGCCCCAGCATTTT. Encoded protein: CASSQTQGLDGQPQHF.

V gene TRBV7-2 combines with J gene TRBJ2-2; D not certain. The CDR3 has 14 residues. Per the germline V gene, CDR1 is SGHTA and CDR2 is FQGNSA. V gave up 5 bases and J gave up 4 bases, with 11 bases separating them. The CDR3 region is CASSPDHLTGELFF. The CDR3 DNA reads as TGTGCCAGCAGCCCGGACCATCTCACCGGGGAGCTGTTTTTT.

The V gene is TRBV6-1, the J gene TRBJ2-7; no reliable D call. CDR3 length: 15 residues. V was pared by 5 bases and J by 4 bases, with 18 bases between. Germline assignment: CDR1 MNHNS and CDR2 SASEGT. In DNA, the CDR3 is TGTGCCAGCAGTCCCAGCCATCTAAAGGGTTACGAGCAGTACTTC. Amino acid sequence: CASSPSHLKGYEQYF.

The rearrangement joins TRBV12-3 or TRBV12-4 to TRBJ2-5, with TRBD1 matching 7 bases. The CDR3 has 13 residues. V gave up 5 bases and J gave up 5 bases; unmatched junction bases: 5. This chain's CDR3 is CASSSTGDETQYF. CDR3 sequence (DNA): TGTGCCAGCAGTAGTACAGGGGATGAGACCCAGTACTTC.

The gene calls are TRBV20-1 and TRBJ2-1; 9 bases map to TRBD2. The CDR3 totals 17 residues. V shed 3 bases and J 1 base; nucleotides not matched to a gene: 10. Germline assignment: CDR1 DFQATT and CDR2 SNEGSKA (reference sequence). CDR3 sequence reads: CSARGSGGLLSYNEQFF. In DNA form, the CDR3 reads TGCAGTGCTAGGGGTAGCGGGGGCCTCCTATCCTACAATGAGCAGTTCTTC.

This clonotype has a count of ten or more. J is TRBJ2-1 and V is TRBV7-9; the D gene is possibly TRBD1 (6 bases). Germline V gene lookup returns CDR1 SEHNR and CDR2 FQNEAQ (reference sequence). The length of the CDR3 is 16 residues. V lost 4 bases to trimming and J lost 4 bases, with 17 bases between them. In DNA, the CDR3 is TGTGCCAGCAGCTCCGTCATGACGGGACATTACAATGAGCAGTTCTTC. It is translated as CASSSVMTGHYNEQFF. Drawing the rest from reference TRBV7-9 and TRBJ2-1, the complete variable domain is DTGVSQNPRHKITKRGQNVTFRCDPISEHNRLYWYRQTLGQGPEFLTYFQNEAQLEKSRLLSDRFSAERPKGSFSTLEIQRTEQGDSAMYLCASSSVMTGHYNEQFFGPGTRLTVL.

This clonotype turned up a few times. The chain joins TRBV5-4 to TRBJ1-2; 12 positions agree with TRBD1. The CDR3 runs 14 residues. Germline V gene sequence: CDR1 SGHNT, CDR2 YYREEE (reference sequence). Germline trimming cut 4 bases from V and 7 bases from J; bases unmatched to any gene: 5. The CDR3 is CASSRSGQGAGYTF. For the CDR3, the DNA is TGTGCCAGCAGCCGATCGGGACAGGGGGCTGGCTACACCTTC.

In this sample, this clonotype turned up many times. V usage is TRBV12-3 or TRBV12-4 and J usage is TRBJ1-1, with 8 nucleotides matching TRBD1. Germline trimming cut 6 bases from V and 1 base from J; bases unmatched to any gene: 1. CDR3 length: 13 residues. The chain's CDR3 is CASRTGANTEAFF. CDR3 nucleotides: TGTGCCAGCAGGACAGGGGCGAACACTGAAGCTTTCTTT.

The genes are TRBV3-1 and TRBJ1-6; 9 bases are a match to TRBD1. The CDR3 spans 14 residues. Germline trimming cut 4 bases from V and 7 bases from J; bases unmatched to any gene: 2. CDR1 is LGHDT and CDR2 is YNNKEL in the germline V gene (reference sequence). The DNA of the CDR3 is TGTGCCAGCAGCCTCGGGACAGGGAATTCACCCCTCCACTTT. Protein product: CASSLGTGNSPLHF. Full variable domain (outside the CDR3, taken from reference TRBV3-1 and TRBJ1-6): DTAVSQTPKYLVTQMGNDKSIKCEQNLGHDTMYWYKQDSKKFLKIMFSYNNKELIINETVPNRFSPKSPDKAHLNLHINSLELGDSAVYFCASSLGTGNSPLHFGNGTRLTVT.

The rearrangement links TRBV5-1 to TRBJ2-5; 8 bases fit TRBD1. Germline loops: CDR1 SGHRS, CDR2 YFSETQ. V shed 5 bases and J 0 bases; nucleotides not matched to a gene: 15. The CDR3 spans 18 residues. This chain's CDR3 is CASSYVGTGRGYQETQYF. CDR3 bases: TGCGCCAGCAGTTACGTCGGGACAGGCCGCGGTTACCAAGAGACCCAGTACTTC.

This clonotype was detected only a few times. V and J are TRBV18 and TRBJ1-2, with TRBD1 identical over 7 bases. The CDR3 is made up of 14 amino acids. Germline V gives CDR1 KGHSH, CDR2 LQKENI. The V gene end was trimmed by 2 bases and the J gene end by 5 bases; junction bases not matched to a gene: 5. CDR3 amino acids: CASSPGTEKYGYTF. For the CDR3, the DNA is TGTGCCAGCTCACCAGGGACAGAGAAATATGGCTACACCTTC.

This chain links TRBV6-1 with TRBJ2-7, with D perhaps being TRBD1 or TRBD2 (6 bases each). CDR1 and CDR2 (germline): MNHNS, SASEGT. The CDR3 extends over 14 amino acids. Trimming pared 0 bases from V and 7 bases from J, leaving 13 bases between. CDR3 in amino acids: CASSEAPGAGEQYF. CDR3 DNA: TGTGCCAGCAGTGAAGCCCCGGGGGCTGGTGAGCAGTACTTC.

This clonotype was seen a handful of times. The chain is built from TRBV5-1 and TRBJ2-5; the D is unclear. CDR3 length: 14 residues. Germline V gene data show CDR1 as SGHRS and CDR2 as YFSETQ. The V end was cut by 0 bases, the J end by 3 bases, with 9 bases between. CDR3 nucleotide sequence: TGCGCCAGCAGCTTGGAAGGGCCCGAAGAGACCCAGTACTTC. Translating it yields CASSLEGPEETQYF.

The table lists this clonotype with many counts. The chain's CDR3 is CASSLAAGTEAFF. CDR3 coding DNA: TGTGCCAGCAGCTTAGCGGCGGGGACTGAAGCTTTCTTT. V gene TRBV11-3 combines with J gene TRBJ1-1; D gene ambiguous. The CDR3 runs to 13 residues. V shed 1 base and J shed 5 bases, with 8 bases lying between them. CDR1 is SGHNT, CDR2 YENEEA, per germline.

There are a few counts of this clonotype. The rearrangement links TRBV29-1 to TRBJ2-6, with a weak D call TRBD1 (6 bases). V was pared by 0 bases and J by 4 bases, with 13 bases between. The CDR3 runs to 16 residues. Germline V gene data show CDR1 as SQVTM and CDR2 as ANQGSEA. The CDR3 DNA is TGCAGCGTTGAAGATCCTTGGACAGCCGGGGCCAACGTCCTGACTTTC. Its translation is CSVEDPWTAGANVLTF.

Comments on this clonotype: Just one base apart from a much larger clone, this may be a read error. CDR3 region: CASRADPNTEAFF. In DNA form, the CDR3 reads TGCGCCAGCAGAGCTGACCCGAACACTGAAGCTTTCTTT. The chain recombines TRBV5-1 with TRBJ1-1, with D unclear. The CDR3 consists of 13 residues. The ends were cut back, 5 bases at V and 1 base at J, with 9 bases in the middle. Germline-derived CDR1 and CDR2 are SGHRS and YFSETQ.

This clonotype showed up just a few times. The chain joins TRBV2 to TRBJ2-5, with TRBD1 identical over 7 bases. Germline lookup yields CDR1 SNHLY and CDR2 FYNNEI. Germline trimming cut 6 bases from V and 3 bases from J; bases unmatched to any gene: 7. This CDR3 comprises 14 residues. CDR3 in DNA: TGTGCCAGCAGGGGACAGTTTGGGAAAGAGACCCAGTACTTC. As protein: CASRGQFGKETQYF.

There are a few counts of this clonotype. The chain couples TRBV29-1 to TRBJ2-2; 9 bases are shared with TRBD1. J lost 7 bases, V lost 5 bases, and 8 bases had no gene match. The germline CDR1 and CDR2 sequences are SQVTM and ANQGSEA. This CDR3 spans 14 amino acids. The CDR3 reads CSVRDRDFGGELFF. CDR3 sequence (DNA): TGCAGCGTTCGGGACAGGGACTTCGGCGGGGAGCTGTTTTTT.